These 4 T cell receptor beta chains were all obtained from the same sample, sequenced in a study of blood T cell repertoires in COVID-19. Some clones are missing from TCRdb's copy, which holds only in-frame ones; the method was immunoSEQ multiplex PCR. The sample has fewer than 350,000 clones, approximately 86% seen once. Source material: PBMCs or T cells enriched from blood (not recorded which). These receptors came from a woman aged 30 to 39 who had recovered from COVID-19.

The chain joins TRBV9 to TRBJ2-1, with 7 bases that match TRBD2. After removal of 1 base from V and 0 bases from J, the junction contained 4 bases not matched to a gene. The CDR3 extends over 16 amino acids. CDR1 is SGDLS and CDR2 is YYNGEE in the germline V gene. The CDR3 loop is CASSVSGASSYNEQFF. DNA for the CDR3: TGTGCCAGCAGCGTAAGCGGGGCGTCCTCCTACAATGAGCAGTTCTTC.

V and J are TRBV14 and TRBJ2-7; unclear D gene. Trimming shortened V by 0 bases and J by 3 bases, and 6 bases separated the two germline ends. This CDR3 region has 13 residues. CDR1 is SGHDN and CDR2 is FVKESK in the germline V gene. In DNA form, the CDR3 reads TGTGCCAGCAGCCAAGATTTCTTCTACGAGCAGTACTTC. Translated: CASSQDFFYEQYF.

This clone was seen only a few times. The chain recombines TRBV19 with TRBJ1-1, with 10 bases matching TRBD1. Germline assignment: CDR1 LNHDA and CDR2 SQIVND (reference sequence). This CDR3 region has 14 residues. V lost 4 bases, J lost 6 bases, and 5 bases stayed unmatched. The CDR3 DNA sequence: TGTGCCAGTAGTAAAACCGGGACAGGGGCTGAAGCTTTCTTT. Amino acid sequence: CASSKTGTGAEAFF.

V usage is TRBV28 and J usage is TRBJ2-7; the D is unclear. The germline CDR1 and CDR2 sequences are MDHEN and SYDVKM. This CDR3 comprises 15 residues. The V and J ends lost 6 bases and 0 bases respectively, with 15 bases between them. The CDR3 DNA is TGTGCCAGCAGCCGCCCGCGGAGCGTCTCCTACGAGCAGTACTTC. Translated, it gives CASSRPRSVSYEQYF.